A single sample is the source of the 19 T cell receptor beta chains below, sequenced in a study of cytotoxic CD8 clonotypes in ibrutinib-treated CLL. Clones were read by immunoSEQ multiplex PCR, and TCRdb kept only the in-frame ones, dropping some. The sample carries 20,000 to 30,000 clones, about 64% recorded once. Specimen: PBMCs, collected after 24 months of ibrutinib treatment. The receptors stem from a human donor with chronic lymphocytic leukemia.

V gene TRBV27 combines with J gene TRBJ1-2, with D possibly matching TRBD1 (6 bases). The CDR3 is 13 amino acids. V dropped 6 bases and J dropped 8 bases, with 16 bases sitting between them. In germline, CDR1 is MNHEY, CDR2 SMNVEV (reference sequence). The CDR3 bases are TGTGCCAGCAGCTCACAGGGAGGCGGCGGCTACACCTTC. Its translation: CASSSQGGGGYTF.

The chain is built from TRBV14 and TRBJ2-7, with D possibly being TRBD1 or TRBD2 (6 bases each). The CDR3 totals 19 residues. CDR1 is SGHDN, CDR2 FVKESK, per germline. V lost 1 base and J 6 bases, leaving 28 bases between the germline ends. The CDR3 spells CASSQGLWVWHREVGEQYF. Here the CDR3 DNA reads TGTGCCAGCAGCCAAGGTCTATGGGTGTGGCACAGGGAGGTAGGCGAGCAGTACTTC.

The gene calls are TRBV15 and TRBJ1-5, with 11 bases fitting TRBD1. This CDR3 region has 15 residues. In germline, CDR1 is LNHNV, CDR2 YYDKDF (reference sequence). V was pared by 3 bases and J by 4 bases, with 2 bases of the junction left unmatched. The CDR3 DNA follows: TGTGCCACCAGCAGGGACAGGGGGCGAAATCAGCCCCAGCATTTT. Translation: CATSRDRGRNQPQHF. The full variable domain, with the rest looked up from reference TRBV15 and TRBJ1-5, is DAMVIQNPRYQVTQFGKPVTLSCSQTLNHNVMYWYQQKSSQAPKLLFHYYDKDFNNEADTPDNFQSRRPNTSFCFLDIRSPGLGDTAMYLCATSRDRGRNQPQHFGDGTRLSIL.

The gene calls are TRBV19 and TRBJ2-7, with 8 bases matching TRBD2. V was clipped by 6 bases and J by 2 bases; unmatched bases: 6. The V gene's germline CDR1 is LNHDA and CDR2 SQIVND (reference sequence). This CDR3 has 14 amino acids. CDR3 sequence reads: CASSLSGGTYEQYF. In DNA, the CDR3 is TGTGCCAGTAGCCTGAGCGGGGGAACCTACGAGCAGTACTTC.

The chain uses TRBV19 and TRBJ1-6, with D unclear. CDR1 is LNHDA and CDR2 is SQIVND in the germline V gene (reference sequence). This CDR3 region has 13 residues. V lost 3 bases, J lost 7 bases, and 7 bases lay in between. CDR3 residues: CASSILGNSPLHF. Written as DNA, the CDR3 is TGTGCCAGTAGTATCTTAGGGAATTCACCCCTCCACTTT.

V is TRBV2 and J is TRBJ1-2; D uncertain. This CDR3 has 15 residues. Per the germline V gene, CDR1 is SNHLY and CDR2 is FYNNEI. The V end was cut by 2 bases, the J end by 4 bases, with 14 bases between. The CDR3 DNA is TGTGCCAGCAGTGAATCGGAAGGGCTGGGCTATGGCTACACCTTC. Translation gives CASSESEGLGYGYTF.

The chain has TRBV14 and TRBJ2-5, with TRBD1 as a possible D gene (5 bases). CDR1 and CDR2 from the germline V gene are SGHDN and FVKESK. The length of the CDR3 is 16 residues. V shed 0 bases and J shed 5 bases, with 16 bases lying between them. Written as DNA, the CDR3 is TGTGCCAGCAGCCAAGATTATGAGACAGCGTATGAGACCCAGTACTTC. Its translation: CASSQDYETAYETQYF. The full variable domain, in which reference TRBV14 and TRBJ2-5 provide the parts outside the CDR3, is EAGVTQFPSHSVIEKGQTVTLRCDPISGHDNLYWYRRVMGKEIKFLLHFVKESKQDESGMPNNRFLAERTGGTYSTLKVQPAELEDSGVYFCASSQDYETAYETQYFGPGTRLLVL.

This clone came up a few times. V and J are TRBV4-1 and TRBJ2-3; TRBD1 agrees at 11 bases. The CDR3 covers 18 residues. Trimming cost V 4 bases and J 2 bases; bases outside gene matches: 11. Germline assignment: CDR1 MGHRA and CDR2 YSYEKL. CDR3 DNA sequence: TGCGCCAGCAGCCCAATCACGGGGACAGGGGGTCACACAGATACGCAGTATTTT. Its protein is CASSPITGTGGHTDTQYF.

The chain links TRBV9 to TRBJ1-1; D possibly corresponds to TRBD1 (6 bases). CDR1 is SGDLS and CDR2 is YYNGEE in the germline V gene. The CDR3 is 13 residues long. V dropped 4 bases and J dropped 6 bases, with 13 bases sitting between them. The CDR3 DNA reads TGTGCCAGCAGCTTAGGACAGCAGGCTGAAGCTTTCTTT. Protein product: CASSLGQQAEAFF.

In this sample, this clone is hyperexpanded. The chain's CDR3 is CASSLVSTEAFF. CDR3 DNA: TGTGCCAGCAGCTTAGTGAGTACTGAAGCTTTCTTT. The J gene is TRBJ1-1, the V gene TRBV11-2; D remains ambiguous. Germline V CDR1 and CDR2: SGHAT, FQNNGV. CDR3 length: 12 residues. V dropped 1 base and J dropped 5 bases, with 5 bases sitting between them.

This clone was seen once. The chain is built from TRBV9 and TRBJ2-2; D uncertain. The CDR3 contains 14 residues. Trimming removed 0 bases from V and 1 base from J, with 4 bases in between. The germline V gene encodes CDR1 SGDLS and CDR2 YYNGEE. The CDR3 DNA reads TGTGCCAGCAGCGTAGGGATGAACACCGGGGAGCTGTTTTTT. Encoded protein: CASSVGMNTGELFF.

This clone was seen a few times. This chain connects TRBV12-5 to TRBJ2-1; 9 bases agree with TRBD2. This CDR3 is 15 amino acids long. Losses at the gene ends were 7 bases for V and 7 bases for J; bases not matched to a gene: 11. CDR1 is LGHNT and CDR2 is FRNRAP in the germline V gene. The DNA for the CDR3 is TGTGCTAGTGCTCCTGCCGGGACTAGCAAAAATGAGCAGTTCTTC. It codes for CASAPAGTSKNEQFF.

The V and J genes are TRBV5-4 and TRBJ2-4; a weak D match, TRBD2 (7 bases). This CDR3 has 16 residues. Trimming removed 4 bases at V and 3 bases at J, with 17 bases between. The germline CDR1 and CDR2 sequences are SGHNT and YYREEE (reference sequence). The CDR3 is CASSPKGGDYKNIQYF. In DNA, the CDR3 is TGTGCCAGCAGCCCTAAGGGGGGGGATTACAAAAACATTCAGTACTTC. The entire variable domain, with the rest obtained from reference TRBV5-4 and TRBJ2-4, is as follows: ETGVTQSPTHLIKTRGQQVTLRCSSQSGHNTVSWYQQALGQGPQFIFQYYREEENGRGNFPPRFSGLQFPNYSSELNVNALELDDSALYLCASSPKGGDYKNIQYFGAGTRLSVL.

This rearrangement joins TRBV7-8 to TRBJ1-2, with D perhaps TRBD1 (6 bases). This CDR3 contains 15 residues. The germline V and J ends were trimmed by 1 base and 8 bases, with 17 bases remaining between them. Germline loops: CDR1 SGHVS, CDR2 FQNEAQ. CDR3 region: CASSLDGGQVWGYTF. Here the CDR3 DNA reads TGTGCCAGCAGCTTAGATGGGGGGCAAGTATGGGGCTACACCTTC.

V is TRBV5-4 and J is TRBJ2-1; no firm D call. Germline CDR1 reads SGHNT; CDR2 reads YYREEE (reference sequence). This CDR3 is 13 amino acids long. V was clipped by 6 bases and J by 8 bases, with 15 bases between them. CDR3 sequence reads: CASTEGNMDEQFF. The DNA for the CDR3 is TGTGCCAGCACCGAAGGGAATATGGATGAGCAGTTCTTC.

This clone was counted between two and nine times. V gene TRBV9 combines with J gene TRBJ1-3; TRBD1 matches at 9 bases. Losses at the gene ends were 4 bases for V and 5 bases for J; bases not matched to a gene: 4. The CDR3 is 14 residues long. The germline V gene has CDR1 SGDLS and CDR2 YYNGEE. The CDR3 DNA sequence: TGTGCCAGCAGCCGGGGACAGGGAAGAAACACCATATATTTT. Translation gives CASSRGQGRNTIYF.

V is TRBV7-9 and J is TRBJ1-1; D is uncertain. There are 15 residues in the CDR3. CDR1 and CDR2 (germline): SEHNR, FQNEAQ (reference sequence). The V end was cut by 1 base, the J end by 1 base, with 10 bases between. CDR3 amino acids: CASSLDSRKNTEAFF. The CDR3 DNA sequence: TGTGCCAGCAGCTTAGATAGCAGAAAGAACACTGAAGCTTTCTTT.

This sequence joins TRBV11-2 and TRBJ2-7; 7 bases are a match to TRBD1. This CDR3 is 14 amino acids long. Germline V gene data show CDR1 as SGHAT and CDR2 as FQNNGV. Losses at the gene ends were 5 bases for V and 6 bases for J; bases not matched to a gene: 10. The CDR3 spells CASSARDRLREQYF. The CDR3 DNA reads as TGTGCCAGCAGCGCGAGGGACAGACTCCGCGAGCAGTACTTC.

The V and J genes are TRBV4-1 and TRBJ2-7; D call uncertain. The germline CDR1 and CDR2 sequences are MGHRA and YSYEKL. Trimming stripped 0 bases from V and 0 bases from J, with 9 bases between. CDR3 length: 15 residues. CDR3 in amino acids: CASSQDGGSSYEQYF. The CDR3 coding sequence is TGCGCCAGCAGCCAAGACGGCGGAAGCTCCTACGAGCAGTACTTC.